A selection of T cell receptor beta chains follows, all from one sample in a study of blood T cell repertoires in COVID-19. Clones were read by immunoSEQ multiplex PCR, and TCRdb kept only the in-frame ones, dropping some. The repertoire holds about 200,000 clones, with roughly 75% as singletons. Sequencing was performed on peripheral blood. The receptors were gathered from a woman in her 70s with acute or convalescent COVID-19. Both conserved end residues are part of each CDR3. D genes are given only for firm matches. Only part of the rows carry a size: once, few, many, or a class if the clone is expanded.

many	TRBD1	TRBV6-5	TRBJ1-2	TGTGCCAGCAGTTACTCTCGGACAGGGGGCGGGTATGGCTACACCTTC	CASSYSRTGGGYGYTF
once	TRBD1	TRBV6-1	TRBJ1-6	TGTGCCAGCAGTGTCGGACAGGGTCTAAGCTCCTATAATTCACCCCTCCACTTT	CASSVGQGLSSYNSPLHF
.	TRBD1	TRBV15	TRBJ2-5	TGTGCCACCAGCTCCGGGACAGCTAAAGAGACCCAGTACTTC	CATSSGTAKETQYF
.	.	TRBV3-1/TRBV3-2	TRBJ1-2	TGTGCCAGCAGCCAAGACAGACTGCGTGGCTACACCTTC	CASSQDRLRGYTF
.	TRBD1	TRBV19	TRBJ2-1	TGTGCCAGCTACGGACCGGGACAGCCATACAATGAGCAGTTCTTC	CASYGPGQPYNEQFF
.	.	TRBV30	TRBJ1-1	TGTGCCTCTGGCAGTCCGAACACTGAAGCTTTCTTT	CASGSPNTEAFF
.	.	TRBV23-1	TRBJ1-5	TGCGCCAGCAGTCAATCGGAACAGGGTAGGCATCAGCCCCAGCATTTT	CASSQSEQGRHQPQHF
.	.	TRBV18	TRBJ2-5	TGTGCCAGCTCACCCCTTCAGGTCCAAGAGACCCAGTACTTC	CASSPLQVQETQYF
.	.	TRBV18	TRBJ1-2	TGTGCCAGCTCACCAGACAGTAGTATCTATGGCTACACCTTC	CASSPDSSIYGYTF
few	.	TRBV15	TRBJ1-6	TGTGCCACCAGACCCAGGACGGGGAAGGGTAATTCACCCCTCCACTTT	CATRPRTGKGNSPLHF
.	TRBD1	TRBV14	TRBJ2-7	TGTGCCAGCAGCCAAGATACAGGGGGAGGCTCCTACGAGCAGTACTTC	CASSQDTGGGSYEQYF
.	TRBD1	TRBV9	TRBJ1-1	TGTGCCAGCAGCGCCGACAGGGGGTTGAACACTGAAGCTTTCTTT	CASSADRGLNTEAFF
.	TRBD1	TRBV9	TRBJ2-2	TGTGCCAGCAGCCCCCGAGGGACAGGGGCCACCGGGGAGCTGTTTTTT	CASSPRGTGATGELFF
.	.	TRBV5-8	TRBJ2-5	TGTGCCAGCAGCCGTGGGGGGATGACCCAGTACTTC	CASSRGGMTQYF
once	TRBD2	TRBV6-1	TRBJ2-3	TGTGCCAGCAGTGGTGCAAGGGCCGGCTTAGCGGGGGGTAACACAGATACGCAGTATTTT	CASSGARAGLAGGNTDTQYF
.	.	TRBV6-5	TRBJ1-2	TGTGCCAGCAGTTACGACGGGTCTAACTATGGCTACACCTTC	CASSYDGSNYGYTF
.	TRBD1	TRBV24-1	TRBJ2-1	TGTGCCACCAGTCGGGACAGGGTAGGCAATGAGCAGTTCTTC	CATSRDRVGNEQFF
.	TRBD2	TRBV7-2	TRBJ2-5	TGTGCCAGCAGCTCCGCTAGCGGGGGACAAGAGACCCAGTACTTC	CASSSASGGQETQYF
.	.	TRBV5-1	TRBJ2-3	TGCGCCAGCAGCTTGATGGCGGAGGGGCTATCAGATACGCAGTATTTT	CASSLMAEGLSDTQYF
few	.	TRBV6-5	TRBJ2-7	TGTGCCAGCCGCAGGGGAGAAAGATACGAGCAGTACTTC	CASRRGERYEQYF
.	TRBD1	TRBV6-1	TRBJ1-1	TGTGCCAGCAGTGAAATGCAGGGGCAGGGGGCAGCTTTCTTT	CASSEMQGQGAAFF
.	TRBD1	TRBV19	TRBJ2-5	TGTGCCAGTAGTCCGTCGACAGGGTCTCACGAGACCCAGTACTTC	CASSPSTGSHETQYF
.	TRBD1	TRBV19	TRBJ2-2	TGTGCCAGTAGGACAGGGGGCAACACCGGGGAGCTGTTTTTT	CASRTGGNTGELFF
.	.	TRBV10-1	TRBJ2-7	TGCGCCAGCAGCCCCGGGACACAGGACGAGCAGTACTTC	CASSPGTQDEQYF
.	TRBD2	TRBV5-1	TRBJ2-5	TGCGCCAGCAGCTTGTCCGGGGGGCAAGAGACCCAGTACTTC	CASSLSGGQETQYF
.	.	TRBV21-1	TRBJ2-7	TGTGCCAGCGACGTAAGGAGCTCCTACGAGCAGTACTTC	CASDVRSSYEQYF
.	.	TRBV18	TRBJ2-7	TGTGCCAGCTCACCGCCGCAGGGAAGCTCTCCGTACTTC	CASSPPQGSSPYF
.	.	TRBV5-8	TRBJ2-5	TGTGCCAGCAGCTTCTACCGGGGGTTACAAGAGACCCAGTACTTC	CASSFYRGLQETQYF
.	.	TRBV6-2/TRBV6-3	TRBJ1-2	TGTGCCAGCAGTTACTCGATCGGGTATGGCTACACCTTC	CASSYSIGYGYTF
.	TRBD2	TRBV7-2	TRBJ2-2	TGTGCCAGCAGCTTAGTGACTAGCGGGGGCAGGGAGCTGTTTTTT	CASSLVTSGGRELFF
few	TRBD1	TRBV6-2/TRBV6-3	TRBJ2-2	TGTGCCAGCAGTACAGGGGGCAACACCGGGGAGCTGTTTTTT	CASSTGGNTGELFF
.	.	TRBV5-8	TRBJ1-6	TGTGCCAGCAGCTTTTTTAGGGAGGGGTCACCCCTCCACTTT	CASSFFREGSPLHF
.	TRBD1	TRBV7-9	TRBJ2-1	TGTGCCAGCAGCTTACTGATTGACAGGGGCAATGAGCAGTTCTTC	CASSLLIDRGNEQFF
.	.	TRBV27	TRBJ1-5	TGTGCCAGCAGGGGAGAGGTCAATCAGCCCCAGCATTTT	CASRGEVNQPQHF
.	TRBD1	TRBV5-1	TRBJ2-1	TGCGCCAGCAGACAGGGGGTCTCCTACAATGAGCAGTTCTTC	CASRQGVSYNEQFF
.	TRBD1	TRBV18	TRBJ1-2	TGTGCCAGCTCACCTTCCACAGGGGTCAACGGCTACACCTTC	CASSPSTGVNGYTF
.	.	TRBV2	TRBJ2-5	TGTGCCAGCTCCGCGCAGGCTCAGTACCAAGAGACCCAGTACTTC	CASSAQAQYQETQYF
.	.	TRBV5-4	TRBJ2-3	TGTGCCAGCAGCTTGGATCGGGGGAGCACAGATACGCAGTATTTT	CASSLDRGSTDTQYF
.	TRBD1	TRBV5-8	TRBJ1-2	TGTGCCAGCAACCCCCGGGACAGGACGGTTGGCTACACCTTC	CASNPRDRTVGYTF
.	TRBD2	TRBV7-2	TRBJ2-6	TGTGCCAGCAGCCCTACGGGACTAGCGGGGGCTGGGGCCAACGTCCTGACTTTC	CASSPTGLAGAGANVLTF
few	TRBD1	TRBV9	TRBJ2-7	TGTGCCAGCAGCTTCCGACAGGGGGCTCCCTACGAGCAGTACTTC	CASSFRQGAPYEQYF
.	.	TRBV7-3	TRBJ2-2	TGTGCCAGCAGCTTACAAGGACAAAACACCGGGGAGCTGTTTTTT	CASSLQGQNTGELFF
.	.	TRBV30	TRBJ1-3	TGTGCCTCCACTGATGTTTCTTCTGGAAACACCATATATTTT	CASTDVSSGNTIYF
.	TRBD1	TRBV24-1	TRBJ2-3	TGTGCCACCAGTGAGGGAGGGACAGGGAAGACAGATACGCAGTATTTT	CATSEGGTGKTDTQYF
.	TRBD1	TRBV11-2	TRBJ2-3	TGTGCCAGCAGCTTATCCCGGGACAGGACTAGCACAGATACGCAGTATTTT	CASSLSRDRTSTDTQYF
.	.	TRBV20-1	TRBJ1-4	TGCAGTGCTAGTCGACGGGCGGGGGAAAAACTGTTTTTT	CSASRRAGEKLFF
.	.	TRBV10-1	TRBJ2-2	TGCGCCAGCAGTGGGTTCCACAGGGGAGGCAACACCGGGGAGCTGTTTTTT	CASSGFHRGGNTGELFF
.	TRBD1	TRBV15	TRBJ2-2	TGTGCCACCAGCAGAGAGTGGGGGACAGGGGGGACCGGGGAGCTGTTTTTT	CATSREWGTGGTGELFF
.	.	TRBV18	TRBJ1-5	TGTGCCAGCTCACCAATTGCAGGGAATCAGCCCCAGCATTTT	CASSPIAGNQPQHF
.	TRBD1	TRBV27	TRBJ2-7	TGTGCCAGCAGCAGGGACAGGGGGAACGAGCAGTACTTC	CASSRDRGNEQYF
.	.	TRBV21-1	TRBJ1-1	TGTGCCAGCAGCAAAGCGGGCCAGCTTAACACTGAAGCTTTCTTT	CASSKAGQLNTEAFF
.	.	TRBV5-6	TRBJ2-3	TGTGCCAGCAGCATCCTCGGGGGGCAGGGAGATACGCAGTATTTT	CASSILGGQGDTQYF
.	.	TRBV7-8	TRBJ2-5	TGTGCCAGCAGCTTAGTCGGGGGACAAGAGACCCAGTACTTC	CASSLVGGQETQYF
once	.	TRBV19	TRBJ2-3	TGTGCCAGTAGTATAAATACAGGGCGCACAGATACGCAGTATTTT	CASSINTGRTDTQYF
.	.	TRBV19	TRBJ1-6	TGTGCCAGTAGTATCACACAGGGCCAGAATTCACCCCTCCACTTT	CASSITQGQNSPLHF
.	.	TRBV5-8	TRBJ1-1	TGTGCCAGCAGCCCCAGGGGAAGGAGCACTGAAGCTTTCTTT	CASSPRGRSTEAFF
.	TRBD2	TRBV11-2	TRBJ2-3	TGTGCCAGCAGCTTTAGGGTAGCGGGGGCAACAACAGATACGCAGTATTTT	CASSFRVAGATTDTQYF
.	TRBD2	TRBV10-3	TRBJ2-2	TGTGCCATCAGTGGGTTGGGTAGCGGGGGCCCTACGAACACCGGGGAGCTGTTTTTT	CAISGLGSGGPTNTGELFF